What follows are 32 T cell receptor beta chains derived from one specimen sequenced in a study of T cells in Graves' hyperthyroidism and ophthalmopathy. Amplification of TCR beta CDR3 regions was performed using RNA transcripts as template. The HTBI set primed first-round TCR CDR3 RT-PCR. TCRdb itself ran the multiplex PCR reads through MiXCR, one entry per CDR3 protein. The sample holds over 700,000 distinct CDR3 sequences, over 35% seen once. Sequencing input: blood. Receptors were obtained from a woman in her 40s with Graves' hyperthyroidism.

This clonotype was recorded many times. This sequence joins TRBV11-2 and TRBJ1-3; D uncertain. The CDR3 runs to 13 residues. The germline V and J ends were trimmed by 5 bases and 9 bases, with 14 bases remaining between them. Germline V gene data show CDR1 as SGHAT and CDR2 as FQNNGV. The DNA of the CDR3 is TGTGCCAGCAGCCCAATTAAGGAACCCACCATATATTTT. Translation gives CASSPIKEPTIYF.

This rearrangement joins TRBV2 to TRBJ1-2, with TRBD1 as a possible D gene (5 bases). The germline V gene encodes CDR1 SNHLY and CDR2 FYNNEI. The CDR3 is 14 amino acids. Trimming left V 11 bases short and J 1 base short, with 17 bases between. The CDR3 is CACTPGGGNYGYTF. CDR3 coding DNA: TGTGCCTGCACCCCCGGTGGGGGTAACTATGGCTACACCTTC.

The chain employs TRBV28 and TRBJ2-5, with no clear D. The CDR3 length is 12 residues. Germline V CDR1 and CDR2: MDHEN, SYDVKM. Trimming removed 5 bases at V and 7 bases at J, with 11 bases between. The CDR3 sequence: CASSHPLGTQYF. CDR3 in DNA: TGTGCCAGCAGTCATCCCCTGGGGACCCAGTACTTC.

Comments on this clonotype: Because it lacks the conserved phenylalanine or tryptophan at the end, this CDR3 is likely a read error. V gene TRBV20-1 combines with J gene TRBJ1-5; no clear D. Germline assignment: CDR1 DFQATT and CDR2 SNEGSKA (reference sequence). CDR3 length: 13 amino acids. V dropped 3 bases and J dropped 3 bases, with 9 bases sitting between them. CDR3 in DNA: TGCAGTGCTAGGAAGTCCGCCAATCAGCCCCAGCATTCT. Translated: CSARKSANQPQHS.

The V and J genes are TRBV15 and TRBJ2-7; tentative D call: TRBD2 (5 bases). V was trimmed by 3 bases and J by 0 bases, leaving 15 bases between them. The V gene's germline CDR1 is LNHNV and CDR2 YYDKDF (reference sequence). This CDR3 has 16 amino acids. The CDR3 protein is CATSSQTEGYSYEQYF. The CDR3 region has the DNA TGTGCCACCAGCAGCCAAACTGAGGGCTACTCCTACGAGCAGTACTTC.

This clonotype showed up just a few times. The chain links TRBV7-2 to TRBJ1-4; 9 bases align to TRBD1. This CDR3 contains 14 residues. In germline, CDR1 is SGHTA, CDR2 FQGNSA. V shed 3 bases, J shed 10 bases, and the junction held 6 bases outside the gene matches. Here the CDR3 reads CASSFGDRGGKLFF. In DNA, the CDR3 is TGTGCCAGCAGCTTTGGAGACAGGGGGGGAAAACTGTTTTTT.

The CDR3 sequence: CASAGDAESRNQPQHF. For the CDR3, the DNA is TGTGCCAGCGCCGGGGACGCGGAGTCGCGCAATCAGCCCCAGCATTTT. The chain combines TRBV7-2 with TRBJ1-5; possibly TRBD1 for D (5 bases). The CDR3 consists of 16 residues. The V and J ends lost 8 bases and 2 bases respectively, with 19 bases between them. Germline V gene data show CDR1 as SGHTA and CDR2 as FQGNSA.

This clonotype was detected only a few times. The V call is TRBV7-9, the J call TRBJ2-7, with unresolved D. CDR3 size: 15 residues. Germline V gene sequence: CDR1 SEHNR, CDR2 FQNEAQ (reference sequence). V was clipped by 1 base and J by 2 bases, with 12 bases between them. This CDR3 is CASSLDLGITYEQYF. CDR3 bases: TGTGCCAGCAGCTTAGATCTGGGCATTACCTACGAGCAGTACTTC. Based on the CDR3 plus reference TRBV7-9 and TRBJ2-7, the full variable domain is DTGVSQNPRHKITKRGQNVTFRCDPISEHNRLYWYRQTLGQGPEFLTYFQNEAQLEKSRLLSDRFSAERPKGSFSTLEIQRTEQGDSAMYLCASSLDLGITYEQYFGPGTRLTVT.

In its sample, this clonotype was seen many times. J is TRBJ1-1 and V is TRBV6-5; D gene ambiguous. Looked up from germline, CDR1 is MNHEY and CDR2 is SVGAGI. The CDR3 has 11 residues. Trimming removed 6 bases from V and 5 bases from J, with 7 bases in between. CDR3 protein: CASRGETEAFF. The CDR3 DNA reads as TGTGCCAGCAGGGGTGAGACTGAAGCTTTCTTT.

This chain joins TRBV10-3 and TRBJ2-5, with D perhaps TRBD2 (6 bases). In germline, CDR1 is ENHRY, CDR2 SYGVKD. Trimming removed 6 bases from V and 11 bases from J, with 19 bases in between. CDR3 length: 13 amino acids. The chain's CDR3 is CAISGADGREQYF. The CDR3 bases are TGTGCCATCAGCGGAGCGGACGGACGGGAGCAGTACTTC.

This clonotype was seen at least ten times. This chain uses TRBV7-6 with TRBJ2-7; tentative D call: TRBD1 (6 bases). This CDR3 is built from 13 residues. Per the germline V gene, CDR1 is SGHVS and CDR2 is FNYEAQ. Trimming pared 4 bases from V and 4 bases from J, leaving 11 bases between. CDR3: CASSSTQGYEQYF. The CDR3 bases are TGTGCCAGCAGCTCGACACAGGGATACGAGCAGTACTTC.

This clonotype was found a few times. The chain has TRBV4-1 and TRBJ2-7, with D uncertain. Germline V gene lookup returns CDR1 MGHRA and CDR2 YSYEKL. V lost 0 bases and J 6 bases, leaving 9 bases between the germline ends. The CDR3 sequence is 13 residues long. As DNA, the CDR3 is TGCGCCAGCAGCCAAGATCTTGTTTCCGAGCAGTACTTC. It is translated as CASSQDLVSEQYF.

The chain combines TRBV4-3 with TRBJ2-5; perhaps D is TRBD1 or TRBD2 (5 bases each). With 1 base removed from V and 5 bases from J, the gap between germline ends came to 14 bases. Germline-derived CDR1 and CDR2 are LGHNA and YSLEER. The CDR3 runs to 15 residues. The CDR3 loop reads CASSQAGPGRETQYF. The CDR3 DNA sequence: TGCGCCAGCAGCCAAGCGGGCCCGGGGCGGGAGACCCAGTACTTC.

This clonotype was picked up many times. The chain recombines TRBV7-9 with TRBJ1-4; 11 nucleotides match TRBD1. Trimming cost V 3 bases and J 7 bases; bases outside gene matches: 4. CDR1 SEHNR and CDR2 FQNEAQ come from the germline V gene (reference sequence). The CDR3 length is 15 residues. In DNA form, the CDR3 reads TGTGCCAGCAGCTTGCCGGGACAGGGGGGTGAAAAACTGTTTTTT. Its protein is CASSLPGQGGEKLFF.

The chain has TRBV20-1 and TRBJ1-5; the D gene is possibly TRBD1 (5 bases). The CDR3 totals 15 residues. The ends were cut back, 0 bases at V and 5 bases at J, with 14 bases in the middle. Germline V gene lookup returns CDR1 DFQATT and CDR2 SNEGSKA (reference sequence). CDR3 amino acids: CSARDWGGLHQPQHF. The CDR3 DNA follows: TGCAGTGCTAGAGATTGGGGCGGGCTTCATCAGCCCCAGCATTTT.

This clonotype came up a few times. The chain joins TRBV5-6 to TRBJ2-7, with 7 bases that match TRBD1. Trimming took 1 base from V and 0 from J; bases not matched to a gene: 7. Germline V CDR1 and CDR2: SGHDT, YYEEEE. CDR3 size: 16 residues. CDR3 sequence: CASSLSGRGSSYEQYF. In nucleotides, the CDR3 is TGTGCCAGCAGCTTGTCCGGCAGGGGGAGCTCCTACGAGCAGTACTTC.

This clonotype occurred many times. This sequence joins TRBV7-2 and TRBJ1-5; 9 bases align to TRBD1. This CDR3 is built from 16 residues. Looked up from germline, CDR1 is SGHTA and CDR2 is FQGNSA. V was pared by 4 bases and J by 4 bases, with 8 bases of the junction left unmatched. The CDR3 loop reads CASSSYSTGGNQPQHF. As DNA, the CDR3 is TGTGCCAGCAGCTCCTACTCGACAGGGGGAAATCAGCCCCAGCATTTT.

This clonotype was seen ten or more times. The chain carries TRBV29-1 and TRBJ1-1; D may be TRBD1 (6 bases). The CDR3 covers 12 residues. The V and J ends lost 4 bases and 8 bases respectively, with 14 bases between them. Germline V CDR1 and CDR2: SQVTM, ANQGSEA. The chain's CDR3 is CSVASGRGEAFF. CDR3 nucleotides: TGCAGCGTTGCGTCGGGCAGGGGCGAAGCTTTCTTT.

The chain recombines TRBV10-3 with TRBJ1-5; 10 bases match TRBD1. With 0 bases clipped from V and 1 base from J, the junction kept 12 bases outside the gene matches. The germline V gene encodes CDR1 ENHRY and CDR2 SYGVKD. The CDR3 covers 20 residues. The CDR3 DNA is TGTGCCATCAGTGAGTCGCACGCGATAAGGACAGGGGGAAGCAATCAGCCCCAGCATTTT. Protein: CAISESHAIRTGGSNQPQHF.

This clonotype occurred a few times. The chain links TRBV7-9 to TRBJ1-4, with D possibly TRBD1 on 5 matching bases. The V end was cut by 5 bases, the J end by 6 bases, with 19 bases between. CDR3 size: 16 residues. From germline, CDR1 is SEHNR and CDR2 FQNEAQ (reference sequence). CDR3 residues: CASSHGTTLADEKLFF. Here the CDR3 DNA reads TGTGCCAGCAGCCACGGGACCACCCTGGCGGATGAAAAACTGTTTTTT.

At least ten counts were recorded for this clonotype. The rearrangement joins TRBV7-9 to TRBJ2-2, with TRBD2 identical over 13 bases. Per the germline V gene, CDR1 is SEHNR and CDR2 is FQNEAQ (reference sequence). With V trimmed by 4 bases and J by 4 bases, 3 bases remained unmatched. The CDR3 totals 16 residues. The CDR3 spells CASSSGLAGVTGELFF. The CDR3 DNA sequence: TGTGCCAGCAGCTCCGGACTAGCGGGGGTCACCGGGGAGCTGTTTTTT. Full variable domain (remainder filled in from reference TRBV7-9 and TRBJ2-2): DTGVSQNPRHKITKRGQNVTFRCDPISEHNRLYWYRQTLGQGPEFLTYFQNEAQLEKSRLLSDRFSAERPKGSFSTLEIQRTEQGDSAMYLCASSSGLAGVTGELFFGEGSRLTVL.

Concerning this clonotype: This may arise from a read error, as a much more abundant clone is one base away. This sequence joins TRBV2 and TRBJ1-1, with D perhaps TRBD1 (5 bases). The germline V gene encodes CDR1 SNHLY and CDR2 FYNNEI. This CDR3 contains 14 residues. CDR3 amino acids: CAGSEVGVNGEAFF. The CDR3 DNA reads as TGTGCCGGCAGTGAAGTGGGGGTTAACGGCGAAGCTTTCTTT.

This clonotype was seen ten or more times. The rearrangement uses TRBV7-9 and TRBJ1-5; 10 bases match TRBD1. The CDR3 has 16 amino acids. V trimming: 4 bases; J trimming: 2 bases; junction bases outside the gene matches: 5. Per germline, CDR1 SEHNR and CDR2 FQNEAQ (reference sequence). This CDR3 reads CASSSAGTGGNQPQHF. The CDR3 DNA sequence: TGTGCCAGCAGCTCCGCCGGGACAGGGGGCAATCAGCCCCAGCATTTT. Full variable domain (rest looked up from reference TRBV7-9 and TRBJ1-5): DTGVSQNPRHKITKRGQNVTFRCDPISEHNRLYWYRQTLGQGPEFLTYFQNEAQLEKSRLLSDRFSAERPKGSFSTLEIQRTEQGDSAMYLCASSSAGTGGNQPQHFGDGTRLSIL.

The J gene is TRBJ2-7, the V gene TRBV19, with 9 bases lining up with TRBD1. Germline assignment: CDR1 LNHDA and CDR2 SQIVND (reference sequence). CDR3 length: 15 amino acids. V lost 5 bases and J lost 2; bases outside the gene matches: 7. In nucleotides, the CDR3 is TGTGCCAGTAGTTCACGACAGGGGGAGACCTACGAGCAGTACTTC. Translation: CASSSRQGETYEQYF.

V gene TRBV4-3 combines with J gene TRBJ2-5; TRBD1 is a possible D gene (5 bases). V lost 2 bases and J lost 4, with 11 bases in between. Germline lookup yields CDR1 LGHNA and CDR2 YSLEER. The CDR3 is 14 amino acids. The CDR3: CASSQNSGRETQYF. The CDR3 DNA reads TGCGCCAGCAGCCAAAACTCAGGGCGAGAGACCCAGTACTTC.

This clonotype was counted between two and nine times. The genes are TRBV6-5 and TRBJ2-7; TRBD2 agrees at 10 bases. J gave up 3 bases and V 4 bases, and 15 bases lay outside the gene matches. This CDR3 has 18 residues. Germline V gene sequence: CDR1 MNHEY, CDR2 SVGAGI. The CDR3 DNA sequence: TGTGCCAGCAGTTGGCCCGGGACTAGCGCTCCCTACTACTACGAGCAGTACTTC. This encodes CASSWPGTSAPYYYEQYF.

This rearrangement joins TRBV7-2 to TRBJ1-5, with a possible D match to TRBD1 (5 bases). V shed 1 base and J shed 2 bases, with 12 bases lying between them. This CDR3 spans 16 amino acids. Germline values: CDR1 SGHTA, CDR2 FQGNSA. CDR3 sequence (DNA): TGTGCCAGCAGCTTAGTGGTAGGGGCAGGCAATCAGCCCCAGCATTTT. Translation: CASSLVVGAGNQPQHF.

This clonotype appeared many times. The junction and the germline gene differ at one end; a read error may be behind it. The V gene is TRBV7-7, the J gene TRBJ2-5; D gene uncertain. Germline V gene lookup returns CDR1 SSHAT and CDR2 FNYEAQ (reference sequence). This CDR3 region has 15 residues. The CDR3: CASSLLMGEQETQYF. CDR3 bases: TGTGCTAGCAGCTTACTTATGGGCGAGCAAGAGACCCAGTACTTC.

This clonotype was counted between two and nine times. The chain links TRBV6-5 to TRBJ1-4; D not resolved. The CDR3 length is 15 residues. V was shortened by 7 bases and J by 4 bases, with 16 bases between the two germline ends. Germline CDR1 is MNHEY and CDR2 is SVGAGI. In DNA form, the CDR3 reads TGTGCCAGCAAACACTATTCAGGTCATAATGAAAAACTGTTTTTT. Its protein product is CASKHYSGHNEKLFF.

Notes on this clonotype: A junction end diverges from the germline sequence, so it may reflect a read error. The chain has TRBV7-9 and TRBJ2-5; D might be TRBD1 or TRBD2, each matching 5 bases. The germline V gene encodes CDR1 SEHNR and CDR2 FQNEAQ (reference sequence). The CDR3 has 16 amino acids. The DNA for the CDR3 is TGTGCCAGCAGCTTAGTTGGACAAGTCTCAAGGGAGACCCGGTACTTC. Protein product: CASSLVGQVSRETRYF.

The rearrangement uses TRBV6-5 and TRBJ2-7; a weak D match, TRBD2 (6 bases). V lost 8 bases to trimming and J lost 0 bases, with 17 bases between them. The V gene's germline CDR1 is MNHEY and CDR2 SVGAGI. CDR3 length equals 15 residues. CDR3 residues: CASRRAGPVSYEQYF. The CDR3, as DNA: TGTGCCAGCCGGCGGGCGGGACCGGTCTCCTACGAGCAGTACTTC.

V and J are TRBV7-3 and TRBJ2-7; 7 nucleotides line up with TRBD1. The DNA end is a closer match to TRBJ2-1, so the J assignment may be wrong. Germline loops: CDR1 SGHTA, CDR2 FQGTGA. This CDR3 region has 16 residues. The CDR3 spells CASSSRPGQSTREQFF. CDR3 nucleotides: TGTGCCAGCAGCTCAAGACCGGGACAGTCCACGAGGGAGCAGTTCTTC.